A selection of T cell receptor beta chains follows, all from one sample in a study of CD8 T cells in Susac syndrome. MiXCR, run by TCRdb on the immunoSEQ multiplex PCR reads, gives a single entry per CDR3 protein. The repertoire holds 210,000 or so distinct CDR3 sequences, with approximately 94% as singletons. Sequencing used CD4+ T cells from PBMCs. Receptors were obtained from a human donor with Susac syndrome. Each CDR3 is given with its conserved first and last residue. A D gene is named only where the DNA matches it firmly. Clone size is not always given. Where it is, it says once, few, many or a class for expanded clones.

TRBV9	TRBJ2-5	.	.	TGTGCCAGCAGCGTCGGGCAGGGCCAAGAGACCCAGTACTTC	CASSVGQGQETQYF
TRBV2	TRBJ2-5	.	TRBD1	TGTGCCAGCAGTGCCCTGGACAGGGGTACGGGGCAAGAGACCCAGTACTTC	CASSALDRGTGQETQYF
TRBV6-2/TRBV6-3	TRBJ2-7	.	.	TGTGCCAGCAGTTACTTTGCGACACCAGACTACGAGCAGTACTTC	CASSYFATPDYEQYF
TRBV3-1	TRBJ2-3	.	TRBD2	TGTGCCAGCAGCCAGAGAGGGCTAGCGGGGGGGCGAATCACAGATACGCAGTATTTT	CASSQRGLAGGRITDTQYF
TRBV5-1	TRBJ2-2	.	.	TGCGCCAGCAGCTTTTCTGCCAGGGTCACCGGGGAGCTGTTTTTT	CASSFSARVTGELFF
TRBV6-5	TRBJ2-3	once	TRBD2	TGTGCCAGCAGGGGGAGCGGGGGGGAACCAGATACGCAGTATTTT	CASRGSGGEPDTQYF
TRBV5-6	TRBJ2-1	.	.	TGTGCCAGCAGCCGCAGAATAGAGAGCTCCTACAATGAGCAGTTCTTC	CASSRRIESSYNEQFF
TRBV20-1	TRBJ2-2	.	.	TGCAGTGCTATGGACAGACAGACCACCGGGGAGCTGTTTTTT	CSAMDRQTTGELFF
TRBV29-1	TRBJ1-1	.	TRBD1	TGCAGCGTCGGGGACAGGGGCATGAACACTGAAGCTTTCTTT	CSVGDRGMNTEAFF
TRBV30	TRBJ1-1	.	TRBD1	TGTGCCTGGAGTCGACAGGGACGGACTGAAGCTTTCTTT	CAWSRQGRTEAFF
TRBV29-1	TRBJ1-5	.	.	TGCAGCGTCCTCTTAGGGGGAGGCAATCAGCCCCAGCATTTT	CSVLLGGGNQPQHF
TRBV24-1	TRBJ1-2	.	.	TGTGCCACCAGTGCCTTCCTGAACAGGACAGAACGAGGCTACACCTTC	CATSAFLNRTERGYTF
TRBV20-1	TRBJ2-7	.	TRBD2	TGCAGTGCTAGTAGCGGGGCAACAGAGGAGCAGTACTTC	CSASSGATEEQYF
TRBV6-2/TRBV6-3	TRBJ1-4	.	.	TGTGCCAGCAGTATAGGATGGAACGACGAAAAACTGTTTTTT	CASSIGWNDEKLFF
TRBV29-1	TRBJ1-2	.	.	TGCAGCGTTGATGGGACCGCGGTTGGCTACACCTTC	CSVDGTAVGYTF
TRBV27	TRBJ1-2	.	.	TGTGCCAGCAGCCATTCCCCTTCCCGAGGAAACTATGGCTACACCTTC	CASSHSPSRGNYGYTF
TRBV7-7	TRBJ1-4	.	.	TGTGCTAGCGGAGGACTCAATGAAAAACTGTTTTTT	CASGGLNEKLFF
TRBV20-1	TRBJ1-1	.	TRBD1	TGCAGTGCCCCCCTCCGACAGGGTGAAGCTTTCTTT	CSAPLRQGEAFF
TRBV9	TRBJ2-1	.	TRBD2	TGTGCCAGCAAAGCGGGGCCTAGCGGCAATGAGCAGTTCTTC	CASKAGPSGNEQFF
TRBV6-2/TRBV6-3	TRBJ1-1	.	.	TGTGCCAGCAGTGACGTTACCTCCTGGGCTTTCTTT	CASSDVTSWAFF
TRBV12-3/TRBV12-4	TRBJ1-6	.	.	TGTGCCAGCAGCTCAAGGCATTCACCCCTCCACTTT	CASSSRHSPLHF
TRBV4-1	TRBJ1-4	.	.	TGCGCCAGCAGCCAAGAGATACGAATCTCTAATGAAAAACTGTTTTTT	CASSQEIRISNEKLFF
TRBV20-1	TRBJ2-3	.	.	TGCAGTGCTAGATCAGCGACGGATAGCACAGATACGCAGTATTTT	CSARSATDSTDTQYF
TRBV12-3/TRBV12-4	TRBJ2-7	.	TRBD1	TGTGCCAGCAGGGGGACAGGGGTCGACGAGCAGTACTTC	CASRGTGVDEQYF
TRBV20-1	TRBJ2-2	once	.	TGCAGTGCTAGTCCGGGGGCGCAGTCCGGGGAGCTGTTTTTT	CSASPGAQSGELFF
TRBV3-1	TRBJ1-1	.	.	TGTGCCAGCAGCCTTTTTACAGGCACTGAAGCTTTCTTT	CASSLFTGTEAFF
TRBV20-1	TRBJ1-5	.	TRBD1	TGCAGTGCAAGACAGGGGGCTGGGGGCAATCAGCCCCAGCATTTT	CSARQGAGGNQPQHF
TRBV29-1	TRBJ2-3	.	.	TGCAGCGGCGGGGGCAGGCTCACAGATACGCAGTATTTT	CSGGGRLTDTQYF
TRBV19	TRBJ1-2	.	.	TGTGCCAGTAGTATCCAGCCCAGTCGTCTCTATGGCTACACCTTC	CASSIQPSRLYGYTF
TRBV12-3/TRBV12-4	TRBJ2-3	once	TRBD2	TGTGCCAGCAGTTTAGATCCAGCGGGGAGGCCGGGGACGCAGTATTTT	CASSLDPAGRPGTQYF
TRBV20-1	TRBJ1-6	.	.	TGCAGTGCTAGACCCGTAGGAGCTAATTCACCCCTCCACTTT	CSARPVGANSPLHF
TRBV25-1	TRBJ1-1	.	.	TGTGCCAGCAGTGAAGGCCCAGGGATCACTGAAGCTTTCTTT	CASSEGPGITEAFF
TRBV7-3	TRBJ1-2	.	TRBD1	TGTGCCAGCAGCCCAGGGGGGGGGTACTATGGCTACACCTTC	CASSPGGGYYGYTF
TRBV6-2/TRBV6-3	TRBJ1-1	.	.	TGTGCCAGCAGGGACACCTTGAACACTGAAGCTTTCTTT	CASRDTLNTEAFF
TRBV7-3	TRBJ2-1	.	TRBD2	TGTGCCAGCAGCCCAGCTAGCGGGGGGTCTGTAAATGAGCAGTTCTTC	CASSPASGGSVNEQFF
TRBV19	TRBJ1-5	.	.	TGTGCCAGTAGACAGGGAGGGAATCAGCCCCAGCATTTT	CASRQGGNQPQHF
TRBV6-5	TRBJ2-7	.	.	TGTGCCAGCAGTGGACAGTCCTACGAGCAGTACTTC	CASSGQSYEQYF